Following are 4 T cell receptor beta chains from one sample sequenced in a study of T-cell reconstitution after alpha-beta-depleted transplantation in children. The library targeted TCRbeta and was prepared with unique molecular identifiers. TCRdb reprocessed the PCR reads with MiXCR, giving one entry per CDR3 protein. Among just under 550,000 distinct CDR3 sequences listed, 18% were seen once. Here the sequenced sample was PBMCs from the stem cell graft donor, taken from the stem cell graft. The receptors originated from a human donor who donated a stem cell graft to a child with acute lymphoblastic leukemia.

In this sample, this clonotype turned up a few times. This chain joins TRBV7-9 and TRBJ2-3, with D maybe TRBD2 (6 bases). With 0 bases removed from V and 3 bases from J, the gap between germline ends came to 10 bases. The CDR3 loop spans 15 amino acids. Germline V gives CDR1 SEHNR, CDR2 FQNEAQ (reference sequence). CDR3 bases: TGTGCCAGCAGCTTAGCGCCGGGAGAAACAGATACGCAGTATTTT. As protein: CASSLAPGETDTQYF.

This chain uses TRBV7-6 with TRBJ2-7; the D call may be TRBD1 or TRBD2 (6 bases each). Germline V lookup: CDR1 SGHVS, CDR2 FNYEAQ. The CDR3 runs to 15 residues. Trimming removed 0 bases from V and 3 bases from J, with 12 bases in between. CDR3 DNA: TGTGCCAGCAGCTTAGCTGGGGGGCCCGGCTACGAGCAGTACTTC. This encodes CASSLAGGPGYEQYF.

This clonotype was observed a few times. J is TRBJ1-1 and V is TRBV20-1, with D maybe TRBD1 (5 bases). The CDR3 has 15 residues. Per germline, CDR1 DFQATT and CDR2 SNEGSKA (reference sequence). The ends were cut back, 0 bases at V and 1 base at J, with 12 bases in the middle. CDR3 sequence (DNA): TGCAGTGCTAGAGAAAAAACTAGGGGGAACACTGAAGCTTTCTTT. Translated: CSAREKTRGNTEAFF.

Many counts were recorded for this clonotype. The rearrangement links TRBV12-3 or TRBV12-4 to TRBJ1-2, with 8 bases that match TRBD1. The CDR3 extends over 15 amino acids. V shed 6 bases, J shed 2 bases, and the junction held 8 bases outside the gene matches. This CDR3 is CASSLQGAANYGYTF. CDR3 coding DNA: TGTGCCAGCAGCCTTCAGGGGGCGGCGAACTATGGCTACACCTTC.